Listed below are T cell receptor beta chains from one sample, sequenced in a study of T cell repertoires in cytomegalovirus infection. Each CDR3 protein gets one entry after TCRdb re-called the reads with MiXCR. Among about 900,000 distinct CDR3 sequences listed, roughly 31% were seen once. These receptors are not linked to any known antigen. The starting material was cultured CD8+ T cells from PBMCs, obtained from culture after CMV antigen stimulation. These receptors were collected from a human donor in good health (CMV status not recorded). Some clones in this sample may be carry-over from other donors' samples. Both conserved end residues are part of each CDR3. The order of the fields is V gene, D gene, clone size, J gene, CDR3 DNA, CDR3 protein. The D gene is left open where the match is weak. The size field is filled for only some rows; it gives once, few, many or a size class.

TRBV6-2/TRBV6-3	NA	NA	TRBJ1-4	TGTGCCAGCAGGTCCCGGGACGGGCCAACTAATGAAAAACTGTTTTTT	CASRSRDGPTNEKLFF
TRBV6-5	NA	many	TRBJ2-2	TGTGCCAGCAGTTACTCGCGAGACGCGAACACCGGGGAGCTGTTTTTT	CASSYSRDANTGELFF
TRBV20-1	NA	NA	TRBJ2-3	TGCAGTGCTAGAGGGTGGGCGGGGAACACAGATACGCAGTATTTT	CSARGWAGNTDTQYF
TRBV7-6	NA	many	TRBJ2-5	TGTGCCAGCAGCCCATCACCCTACCAAGAGACCCAGTACTTC	CASSPSPYQETQYF
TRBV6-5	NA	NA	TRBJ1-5	TGTGCCAGCAGTTACGGGGTCCCAGGGTTTGGCAATCAGCCCCAGCATTTT	CASSYGVPGFGNQPQHF
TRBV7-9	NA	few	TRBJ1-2	TGTGCCAGCAGCTTAGCCGTGGGGGCAGGGGGCTACACCTTC	CASSLAVGAGGYTF
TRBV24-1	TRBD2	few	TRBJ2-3	TGTGCCACCAGTGAAACCGGCCCAGGGCGGGGGACGCAGTATTTT	CATSETGPGRGTQYF
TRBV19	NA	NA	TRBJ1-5	TGTGCCAGTAGTATTTTAAGGGAGAAGGGCAATCAGCCCCAGCATTTT	CASSILREKGNQPQHF
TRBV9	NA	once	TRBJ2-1	TGTGCCAGCAGCGTAGAGAGCGCCTACAATGAGCAGTTCTTC	CASSVESAYNEQFF
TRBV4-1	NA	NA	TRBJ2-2	TGCGCCAGCAGCCAAGAACAGGGACCCACCGGGGAGCTGTTTTTT	CASSQEQGPTGELFF
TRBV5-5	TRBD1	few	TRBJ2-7	TGTGCCAGCAGTTCTCCGGGACAGGCTGACGAGCAGTACTTC	CASSSPGQADEQYF
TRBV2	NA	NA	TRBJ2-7	TGTGCCAGCGTGGTGCGCGAGCAGTACTTC	CASVVREQYF
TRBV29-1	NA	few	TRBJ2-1	TGCAGCGTTGAACAGGGAGACAATGAGCAGTTCTTC	CSVEQGDNEQFF
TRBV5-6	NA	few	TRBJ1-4	TGTGCCAGCAGTCCCTATGTGGGGGGCTTGACGACTAATGAAAAACTGTTTTTT	CASSPYVGGLTTNEKLFF
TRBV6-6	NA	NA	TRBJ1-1	TGTGCCAGCAGTTACGCAGCGGACACCACTGAAGCTTTCTTT	CASSYAADTTEAFF
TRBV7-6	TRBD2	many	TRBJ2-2	TGTGCCAGCAGCTTACTAGCGGGGGATGGCGGGGAGCTGTTTTTT	CASSLLAGDGGELFF
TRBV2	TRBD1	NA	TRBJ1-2	TGTGCCAGCAGTGAAGCGACAGGGTACGGCTACACCTTC	CASSEATGYGYTF
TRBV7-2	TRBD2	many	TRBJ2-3	TGTGCCAGCAGCCCTACTAGCGGCCGTGATACGCAGTATTTT	CASSPTSGRDTQYF
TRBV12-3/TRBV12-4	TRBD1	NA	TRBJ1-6	TGTGTCAGCAGTACCGGACAGGTGGCACCCCTCCACTTT	CVSSTGQVAPLHF
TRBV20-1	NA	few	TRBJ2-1	TGCAGTGCTAGAGGGGGAATTTACAATGAGCAGTTCTTC	CSARGGIYNEQFF
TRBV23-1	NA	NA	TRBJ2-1	TGCGCCAGCACCGGCGACAGACATTACAATGAGCAGTTCTTC	CASTGDRHYNEQFF
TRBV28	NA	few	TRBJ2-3	TGCGCCAGCAGCCCCGCGGCTAGCACAGATACGCAGTATTTT	CASSPAASTDTQYF
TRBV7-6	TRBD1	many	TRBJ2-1	TGTGCCAGCAGTCAGGGACAGGGTGAAAATGAGCAGTTCTTC	CASSQGQGENEQFF
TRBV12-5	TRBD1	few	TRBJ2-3	TGTGCTAGTGGTATGGGACAGGGGGCGCCGGGTACCACAGATACGCAGTATTTT	CASGMGQGAPGTTDTQYF
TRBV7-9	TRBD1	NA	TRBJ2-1	TGTGCCGGAACAGGGGTATACAATGAGCAGTTCTTC	CAGTGVYNEQFF
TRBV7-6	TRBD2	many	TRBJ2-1	TGTGCCAGCAGCTTAGGCCTAGCGGGGGGTTACAATGAGCAGTTCTTC	CASSLGLAGGYNEQFF
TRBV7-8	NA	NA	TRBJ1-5	TGTGCCAGCAGCTTAAAGGGAACGCAGCCCCAGCATTTT	CASSLKGTQPQHF
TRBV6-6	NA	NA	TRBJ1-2	TGTGCCAGCAGTTACCCGATCGGGACGGGGTACTATGGCTACACCTTC	CASSYPIGTGYYGYTF
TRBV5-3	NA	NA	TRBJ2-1	TGTGCCAGCAGCCATCTTACGGACAATGAGCAGTTCTTC	CASSHLTDNEQFF
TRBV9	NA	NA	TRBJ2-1	TGTGCCAGCAGCCGGGAGTTGAGCTCCTACAATGAGCAGTTCTTC	CASSRELSSYNEQFF
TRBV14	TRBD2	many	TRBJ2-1	TGTGCCAGCAGCCAAGAAGGGGAGGGCCGCTCCTACAATGAGCAGTTCTTC	CASSQEGEGRSYNEQFF
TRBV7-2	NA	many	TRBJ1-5	TGTGCCAGCAGCCCTAGGACGGGTAATCAGCCCCAGCATTTT	CASSPRTGNQPQHF
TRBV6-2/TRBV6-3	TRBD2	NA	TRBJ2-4	TGTGCCAGCAGTTACGGGACTAGCGGGCCAAACATTCAGTACTTC	CASSYGTSGPNIQYF
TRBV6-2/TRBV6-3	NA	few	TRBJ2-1	TGTGCCAGCCGCGGCTTCCCCAATGAGCAGTTCTTC	CASRGFPNEQFF
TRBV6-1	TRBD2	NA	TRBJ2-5	TGTGCCAGCAGGACTAGCGCTACCCAGTACTTC	CASRTSATQYF
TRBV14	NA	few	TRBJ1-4	TGTGCCAGCAGCCAAGATCGGGGGGCGCTTGAAAAACTGTTTTTT	CASSQDRGALEKLFF
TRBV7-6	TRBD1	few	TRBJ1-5	TGTGCCAGCAGCCCGGGACAGACTAATCAGCCCCAGCATTTT	CASSPGQTNQPQHF
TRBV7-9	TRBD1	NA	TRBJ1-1	TGTGCCAGCAGCTTAGGGACAGGGGGAGTTTTTAACACTGAAGCTTTCTTT	CASSLGTGGVFNTEAFF
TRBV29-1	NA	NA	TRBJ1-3	TGCAGCGCCGACGCCATATCCGGGGACCCTCCTGGAAACACCATATATTTT	CSADAISGDPPGNTIYF
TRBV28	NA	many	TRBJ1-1	TGTGCCAGCAGTTTACGGCGGCGGGATGAAGCTTTCTTT	CASSLRRRDEAFF